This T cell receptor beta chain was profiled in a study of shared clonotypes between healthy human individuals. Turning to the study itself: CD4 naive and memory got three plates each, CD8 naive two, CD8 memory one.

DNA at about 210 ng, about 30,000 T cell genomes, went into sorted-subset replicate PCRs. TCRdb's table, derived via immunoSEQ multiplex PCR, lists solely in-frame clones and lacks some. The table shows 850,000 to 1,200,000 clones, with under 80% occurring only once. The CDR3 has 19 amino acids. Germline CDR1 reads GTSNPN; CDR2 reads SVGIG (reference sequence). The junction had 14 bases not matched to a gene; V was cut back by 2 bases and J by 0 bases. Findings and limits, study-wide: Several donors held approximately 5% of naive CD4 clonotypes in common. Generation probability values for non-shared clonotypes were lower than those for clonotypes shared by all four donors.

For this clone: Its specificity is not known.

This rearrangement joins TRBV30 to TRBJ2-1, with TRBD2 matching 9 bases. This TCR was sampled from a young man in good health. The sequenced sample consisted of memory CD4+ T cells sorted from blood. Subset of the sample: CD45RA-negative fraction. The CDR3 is CAWSPPLTSGMSSYNEQFF. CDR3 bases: TGTGCCTGGAGTCCTCCTTTGACTAGCGGTATGAGCTCCTACAATGAGCAGTTCTTC. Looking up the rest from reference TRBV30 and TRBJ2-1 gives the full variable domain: SQTIHQWPATLVQPVGSPLSLECTVEGTSNPNLYWYRQAAGRGLQLLFYSVGIGQISSEVPQNLSASRPQDRQFILSSKKLLLSDSGFYLCAWSPPLTSGMSSYNEQFFGPGTRLTVL.